What follows are 6 T cell receptor beta chains derived from one specimen sequenced in a study of CXCR3-negative and CXCR3-positive naive CD8 T cells. The libraries of TRB cDNA were constructed through 5' RACE using UMI labels. TCRdb re-analyzed the 5' RACE reads; it lists each CDR3 protein once, without DNA. This repertoire includes 6,500 to 7,000 distinct CDR3 sequences. The sequenced sample was naive CXCR3- CD8+ T cells from blood. Subset indicated: CD45RO-CCR7+CD27+CD95- naive CD8+ T cells lacking CXCR3 (TNR3-). All receptors come from a human donor in good health. Some clones in this sample may be carry-over from other donors' samples.

V and J are TRBV2 and TRBJ2-3; TCRdb picks TRBD2, but there is no DNA to check that call. The CDR3 runs to 16 residues. The germline V gene has CDR1 SNHLY and CDR2 FYNNEI. CDR3: CASSEWLAGFTDTQYF.

This clonotype is identified as medium-sized from frequency. The V gene is TRBV10-3, the J gene TRBJ1-5; without DNA, the TCRdb call of TRBD1 cannot be checked. CDR1 is ENHRY and CDR2 is SYGVKD in the germline V gene. The CDR3 runs 16 residues. This CDR3 reads CAISHGDSSSNQPQHF.

This chain joins TRBV2 and TRBJ2-7; TCRdb designates TRBD1, a call that cannot be tested without DNA. The germline V gene has CDR1 SNHLY and CDR2 FYNNEI. This CDR3 spans 15 amino acids. The CDR3 loop is CASSVPFSGKGEQYF.

The V call is TRBV9, the J call TRBJ2-7; TCRdb's D call of TRBD1 is untestable without DNA. The V gene's germline CDR1 is SGDLS and CDR2 YYNGEE. This CDR3 contains 16 residues. The CDR3 here is CASSVAGTGSSYEQYF.

V gene TRBV16 combines with J gene TRBJ1-2. The CDR3 extends over 16 amino acids. Germline CDR1 KGHSY, CDR2 FQNENV. The CDR3 region is CASSQSSPSANYGYTF. Full variable domain (remainder filled in from reference TRBV16 and TRBJ1-2): GEEVAQTPKHLVRGEGQKAKLYCAPIKGHSYVFWYQQVLKNEFKFLISFQNENVFDETGMPKERFSAKCLPNSPCSLEIQATKLEDSAVYFCASSQSSPSANYGYTFGSGTRLTVV.

This rearrangement joins TRBV5-1 to TRBJ1-1. There are 11 residues in the CDR3. Germline V gene data show CDR1 as SGHRS and CDR2 as YFSETQ. CDR3 residues: CASRVNTEAFF.